The TCR beta chain under discussion was sequenced for a study of Graves' ophthalmopathy and Graves' hyperthyroidism. Concerning this clonotype itself: As yet, its antigen is unknown.

Trimming at V came to 6 bases and at J to 5 bases, leaving 11 bases not matched to a gene. CDR1 is SEHNR and CDR2 is FQNEAQ in the germline V gene (reference sequence). The CDR3 has 15 amino acids. Clinical symptoms, serum thyroxine, TRAb, thyroid ultrasound and orbital computed tomography determined diagnosis. RNA served as the template for amplifying TCR beta CDR3 regions. Second-round multiplex PCR came after a first-round RT-PCR that employed HTBI primers. Each CDR3 protein is one row after TCRdb ran MiXCR on the multiplex PCR reads. The data hold about 370,000 distinct CDR3 sequences, with around 17% observed a single time. Findings of the study overall: Sensitivity of over 60% and specificity of nearly 75% were achieved by the model that predicted ophthalmopathy progression. Among expanded thyroid clonotypes above 0.001 frequency, most also occurred in blood.

What was sequenced was peripheral blood. The clonotype originates from a woman aged 18-29 years with Graves' ophthalmopathy. The V gene is TRBV7-9, the J gene TRBJ2-7, with TRBD2 identical over 9 bases. CDR3 sequence (DNA): TGTGCCAGCAGTCTACCAGGGACTAGCTTCAACGAGCAGTACTTC. It is translated as CASSLPGTSFNEQYF.